This T cell receptor beta chain comes out of a study of sequential checkpoint blockade in melanoma (dated by TCRdb to between 2018 and 2021). About the investigation overall: Patients were assigned by 1:1 randomization to either first-line nivolumab followed by ipilimumab (arm A) or ipilimumab followed by nivolumab (arm B). Maintenance nivolumab came after each of the two trial sequences.

The label giving this sample's treatment or condition can be read as: randomized to nivolumab then ipilimumab (arm A) or the reverse (arm B). Prior DNA-damaging chemotherapy had not been received by any trial patient. Thawed PBMCs were sorted on a FACS Aria II flow cytometer to isolate live CD3+CD8+ cells negative for CD19 and CD56. Samples came from patients with melanoma in CheckMate 064, a randomized, open-label phase II trial of sequential checkpoint blockade. Peripheral blood mononuclear cells were obtained through leukapheresis, purified using Ficoll-Paque, and frozen in human serum containing approximately 9.1% DMSO. Immediately after sorting, the purity of the sorted blood CD3+CD8+ cells was confirmed to be >98%, and DNA was then extracted. TCRbeta CDR3 regions were immunosequenced from genomic DNA with the immunoSEQ Assay. Before high-throughput sequencing, genomic DNA was amplified using bias-controlled multiplex PCR. The paper's data handling went like this. To quantify the absolute abundance of each unique TCRbeta CDR3 region, the sequences were collapsed and filtered. Clonality, defined as 1 minus Pielou's evenness, was calculated using only productive rearrangements. Clones with significantly greater frequencies in on-treatment versus baseline samples were identified using a previously published method. In TCRdb, the immuneACCESS table is reduced to in-frame sequences with V and J assigned. These tables do not hold every clone; where another copy was compared, an unresolved V gene accounts for under half, and the others remain unexplained. D and trimming were read from the DNA, whereas the V and J calls and clone size are those reported in that table. This sample comprises 9,000 to 13,000 clones, 50% to 65% of them detected only once. In total, the top ten clones hold roughly 16% of the sample.

This clone turned up a few times. Its antigen is not yet known. Per-base qualities were not stored, and no clone one base away is much larger. From cysteine to phenylalanine, the CDR3 is 15 amino acids long. Here the CDR3 DNA is all that survives: 45 bases in frame from base 1. V is reduced by 2 bases and J by 1 base, leaving a spacing of 10 bases between them. CDR1 and CDR2 are read off the germline V gene (reference sequence) as SEHNR and FQNEAQ. What the research found in general, with its limitations: The response-prediction model combining TCR metrics and mutation burden needs validation in larger, independent patient cohorts.

Sequencing used CD8+ T cells sorted from blood (inferred from file names), obtained from a patient given nivolumab and ipilimumab in sequence. The receptor was isolated from a human donor with melanoma. The chain is made from TRBV7-9 and TRBJ2-3; TRBD1 is possibly the D segment (6 matching bases). CDR3 reads: CASSLIGGGTDTQYF. The DNA sequence is given as TGTGCCAGCAGCTTAATAGGGGGAGGCACAGATACGCAGTATTTT.